The 10 T cell receptor beta chains below all came from one sample that was sequenced in a study of PD-1 blockade in classical Hodgkin lymphoma. With no exception, relapse followed autologous stem cell transplantation in all patients, and brentuximab vedotin exposure varied. The repertoire was sequenced with immunoSEQ multiplex PCR; TCRdb's copy has only in-frame clones and lacks some. Among roughly 40,000 clones listed, 88% were seen once. Material: peripheral blood mononuclear cells (PBMCs), obtained at baseline. The receptors were sampled from a human donor with classical Hodgkin lymphoma.

CDR3 residues: CASSLPGQGRRGPPLHF. As DNA, the CDR3 is TGTGCCAGCAGCCTCCCGGGACAGGGACGCAGGGGGCCACCCCTCCACTTT. V and J are TRBV28 and TRBJ1-6, with 9 positions matching TRBD1. The V and J ends lost 6 bases and 11 bases, in that order; junction bases with no gene match: 17. The germline V gene has CDR1 MDHEN and CDR2 SYDVKM. The CDR3 loop spans 17 amino acids.

The chain couples TRBV5-1 to TRBJ2-6; 9 bases align to TRBD1. The CDR3 length is 18 residues. Germline V gives CDR1 SGHRS, CDR2 YFSETQ. V lost 4 bases, J lost 0 bases, and 8 bases stayed unmatched. The CDR3 DNA is TGCGCCAGCAGCCGCCTAACAGGGGGCCTCTCTGGGGCCAACGTCCTGACTTTC. Translation: CASSRLTGGLSGANVLTF.

This chain joins TRBV7-9 and TRBJ2-2; 8 bases agree with TRBD1. The V and J ends lost 5 bases and 6 bases, in that order; junction bases with no gene match: 5. The CDR3 sequence is 14 residues long. Germline V lookup: CDR1 SEHNR, CDR2 FQNEAQ (reference sequence). CDR3 region: CASSQDRVAGELFF. CDR3 in DNA: TGTGCCAGCAGCCAGGACAGGGTAGCCGGGGAGCTGTTTTTT.

This clone was detected once. This chain uses TRBV7-8 with TRBJ2-3; 8 bases fit TRBD2. CDR3 length equals 18 residues. After removal of 2 bases from V and 2 bases from J, the junction contained 12 bases not matched to a gene. From germline, CDR1 is SGHVS and CDR2 FQNEAQ. In nucleotides, the CDR3 is TGTGCCAGCAGCTTAAGGGTGGTCCAGCGGGGGTTCACAGATACGCAGTATTTT. Translated: CASSLRVVQRGFTDTQYF.

The J gene is TRBJ2-3, the V gene TRBV5-1, with D uncertain. In germline, CDR1 is SGHRS, CDR2 YFSETQ. Deletions cut 1 base from V and 2 bases from J, with 11 bases between. The CDR3 is 15 residues long. Here the CDR3 reads CASSLWLLDTDTQYF. For the CDR3, the DNA is TGCGCCAGCAGCTTGTGGTTACTCGACACAGATACGCAGTATTTT.

This rearrangement joins TRBV5-1 to TRBJ1-2, with a tentative D call TRBD1 (6 bases). This CDR3 contains 13 residues. V was clipped by 4 bases and J by 4 bases, with 11 bases between them. CDR1 and CDR2 from the germline V gene are SGHRS and YFSETQ. DNA of the CDR3: TGCGCCAGCAGCGGAAGGACAGTCTATGGCTACACCTTC. This encodes CASSGRTVYGYTF.

The rearrangement links TRBV10-1 to TRBJ2-5; D may be TRBD1 or TRBD2 (5 bases each). This CDR3 comprises 17 residues. The ends were cut back, 1 base at V and 0 bases at J, with 15 bases in the middle. Per germline, CDR1 WNHNN and CDR2 SYGVQD (reference sequence). The CDR3 DNA follows: TGCGCCAGCAGTGAGTGCCGGGACCCACCGTACCAAGAGACCCAGTACTTC. Protein: CASSECRDPPYQETQYF.

This clone was counted a few times. V gene TRBV2 combines with J gene TRBJ2-3; D tentatively fits TRBD1 or TRBD2 (5 bases each). The CDR3 spans 14 residues. V was cut by 8 bases and J by 4 bases, with 16 bases left in between. Per germline, CDR1 SNHLY and CDR2 FYNNEI. DNA of the CDR3: TGTGCCAGCGCGAGAGGGGAGCGAGCAGATACGCAGTATTTT. Translating gives CASARGERADTQYF.

The V and J genes are TRBV5-6 and TRBJ1-2; tentative D call: TRBD1 (5 bases). Trimming cost V 3 bases and J 8 bases, with 17 bases left between them. This CDR3 spans 14 amino acids. Looked up from germline, CDR1 is SGHDT and CDR2 is YYEEEE. The CDR3 DNA sequence: TGTGCCAGCAGCTCCCTTACGGGGGAGGACGGCTACACCTTC. This codes for CASSSLTGEDGYTF.

This rearrangement joins TRBV27 to TRBJ2-7, with D perhaps matching TRBD1 (6 bases). This CDR3 contains 14 residues. Trimming cost V 5 bases and J 2 bases, with 13 bases left between them. Germline CDR1 and CDR2: MNHEY and SMNVEV (reference sequence). The CDR3 sequence: CASSRGHATYEQYF. Here the CDR3 DNA reads TGTGCCAGCAGTCGGGGACACGCCACCTACGAGCAGTACTTC.